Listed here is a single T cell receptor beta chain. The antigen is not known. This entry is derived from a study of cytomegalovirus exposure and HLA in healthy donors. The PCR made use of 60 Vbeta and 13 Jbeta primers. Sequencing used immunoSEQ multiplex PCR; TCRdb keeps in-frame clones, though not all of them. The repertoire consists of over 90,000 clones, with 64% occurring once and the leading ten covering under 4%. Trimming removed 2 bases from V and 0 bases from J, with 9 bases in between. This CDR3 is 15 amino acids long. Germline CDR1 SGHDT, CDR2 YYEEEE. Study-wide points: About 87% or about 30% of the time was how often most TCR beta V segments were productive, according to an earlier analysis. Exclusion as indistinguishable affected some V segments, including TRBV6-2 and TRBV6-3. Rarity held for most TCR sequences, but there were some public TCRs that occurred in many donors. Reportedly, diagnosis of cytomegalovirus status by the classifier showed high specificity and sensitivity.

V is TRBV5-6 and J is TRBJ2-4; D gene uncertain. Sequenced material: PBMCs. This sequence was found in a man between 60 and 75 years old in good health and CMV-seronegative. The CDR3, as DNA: TGTGCCAGCAGCTTAAGTATACTAGCCAAAAACATTCAGTACTTC. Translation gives CASSLSILAKNIQYF.